These T cell receptor beta chains were read from a single sample in a study of T cell responses to AZD1222 COVID-19 vaccine. The method was immunoSEQ multiplex PCR; TCRdb's version includes in-frame clones alone and lacks a portion of them. The table includes 130,000 or so clones, over 75% detected once. The input for sequencing was peripheral blood, taken on day 0 of AZD1222 vaccination. The receptors were gathered from an adult in good health. CDR3s include the opening cysteine and the closing phenylalanine or tryptophan. The D gene is left open where the match is weak. Clone sizes are given selectively: once, few, many, or a class where the clone is expanded.

d_call | j_call | v_call | clone_size | cdr3_nt | cdr3_aa
TRBD1 | TRBJ1-2 | TRBV5-4 | once | TGTGCCAGCAGCCCCGGGACAGGGTCTTATGGCTACACCTTC | CASSPGTGSYGYTF
- | TRBJ2-7 | TRBV4-1 | - | TGCGCCAGCAGCCAAGATAAGGGGAGTTACGAGCAGTACTTC | CASSQDKGSYEQYF
TRBD2 | TRBJ2-1 | TRBV30 | - | TGTGCCTGGAGTGTACGGGGGGTCGTCTACAATGAGCAGTTCTTC | CAWSVRGVVYNEQFF
- | TRBJ2-7 | TRBV4-3 | - | TGCGCCAGCAGCCAAGATTACTCATCCCGAGACGGACCTCCCCACGAGCAGTACTTC | CASSQDYSSRDGPPHEQYF
- | TRBJ1-6 | TRBV27 | - | TGTGCCAGCAGTTTATGGGAACAGGGAAATTCACCCCTCCACTTT | CASSLWEQGNSPLHF
- | TRBJ1-5 | TRBV16 | - | TGTGCCAGCAGCCTTGAGGGGCCCTCGGGATATAGCAATCAGCCCCAGCATTTT | CASSLEGPSGYSNQPQHF
- | TRBJ2-7 | TRBV6-5 | - | TGTGCCAGCAGCTTCTCCGGGACGGCCTACGAGCAGTACTTC | CASSFSGTAYEQYF
- | TRBJ2-3 | TRBV28 | - | TGTGCCAGCAGTTTACAGGGGAGTGCAGATACGCAGTATTTT | CASSLQGSADTQYF
- | TRBJ2-3 | TRBV7-2 | - | TGTGCCAGCAGCTGGACCGCTCTTTCGGGGCTCAAGACAGATACGCAGTATTTT | CASSWTALSGLKTDTQYF
TRBD1 | TRBJ2-7 | TRBV28 | - | TGTGCCAGCAGCGCCTCGGGGACAGTATACGAGCAGTACTTC | CASSASGTVYEQYF
- | TRBJ1-4 | TRBV19 | - | TGTGCCAGTAGTACTCGCTGGCAGGGCCCTAATGAAAAACTGTTTTTT | CASSTRWQGPNEKLFF
- | TRBJ1-2 | TRBV13 | - | TGTGCCAGCAGGAAATGGGGCGCGGGTGACTATGGCTACACCTTC | CASRKWGAGDYGYTF